This T cell receptor (beta chain) was identified in a study of blood T cell repertoires in COVID-19. This CDR3 has 13 residues. The V and J ends lost 3 bases and 4 bases, in that order; junction bases with no gene match: 2. Germline loops: CDR1 MNHEY, CDR2 SMNVEV (reference sequence). The table came from immunoSEQ multiplex PCR; TCRdb's copy has only in-frame clones and leaves some out. The table lists some 140,000 clones, 75% to 90% of them singletons. The origin of this receptor is a man in his fifties with active COVID-19. V usage is TRBV27 and J usage is TRBJ2-7; 8 nucleotides align to TRBD2. The source material was peripheral blood. The CDR3 sequence: CASSFGGEYEQYF. The DNA of the CDR3 is TGTGCCAGCAGTTTCGGGGGGGAGTACGAGCAGTACTTC.